Listed here is a single T cell receptor (beta chain). Its cognate antigen is unknown. The CDR3 runs to 16 residues. Germline V gene sequence: CDR1 DFQATT, CDR2 SNEGSKA (reference sequence). The trim removed 7 bases at V and 0 bases at J, leaving 12 bases unmatched. The source of the sample is a study of response to subunit inactivated influenza vaccine. Study-level findings and limits: Authors proposed each seasonal influenza vaccination draws in few new T cells.

TCRdb recomputed calls from the RT-PCR reads with MiXCR, one row per CDR3 protein. This sample has around 570,000 distinct CDR3 sequences, with 6.5% to 8% found just once. This clonotype was sampled from a man between 50 and 69 years old who received an inactivated influenza vaccine. This sequence joins TRBV20-1 and TRBJ2-3; TRBD2 agrees at 8 bases. The sample was PBMCs from blood, taken around 25 months after vaccination. The CDR3 DNA reads as TGCAGTGTTATTGATCAGCGGGGGTATAGCACAGATACGCAGTATTTT. Translation gives CSVIDQRGYSTDTQYF.